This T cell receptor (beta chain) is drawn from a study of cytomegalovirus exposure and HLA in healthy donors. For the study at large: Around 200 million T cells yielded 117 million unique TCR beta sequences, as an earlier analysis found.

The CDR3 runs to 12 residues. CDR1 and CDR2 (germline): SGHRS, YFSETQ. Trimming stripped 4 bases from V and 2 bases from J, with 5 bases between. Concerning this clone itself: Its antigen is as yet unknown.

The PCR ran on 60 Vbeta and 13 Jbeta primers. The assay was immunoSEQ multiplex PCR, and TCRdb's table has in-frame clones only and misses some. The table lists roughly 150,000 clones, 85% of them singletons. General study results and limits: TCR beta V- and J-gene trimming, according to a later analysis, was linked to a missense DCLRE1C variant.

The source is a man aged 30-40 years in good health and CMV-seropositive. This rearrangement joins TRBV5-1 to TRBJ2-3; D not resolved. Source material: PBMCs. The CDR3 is CASSTPTDTQYF. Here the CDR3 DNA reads TGCGCCAGCAGCACTCCCACAGATACGCAGTATTTT.